This T cell receptor beta chain was recovered during a study of shared clonotypes between healthy human individuals. Assay used: immunoSEQ multiplex PCR; TCRdb lists only in-frame clones, some missing. This table holds around 720,000 clones, 73% found once. CD45RA+ naive and CD45RA-negative memory subsets were separated from CD4+ cells. The germline CDR1 and CDR2 sequences are LNHDA and SQIVND (reference sequence). The CDR3 loop spans 16 amino acids. Trimming pared 0 bases from V and 0 bases from J, leaving 12 bases between. The chain links TRBV19 to TRBJ2-7, with D hard to call. The sequenced material came from memory CD4+ T cells sorted from blood. Regarding subset: CD45RA-negative fraction. The sequence was collected from a woman aged 25 to 39 in good health. As DNA, the CDR3 is TGTGCCAGTAGTATAGACAACGAACAGAGCTCCTACGAGCAGTACTTC. It translates to CASSIDNEQSSYEQYF.